This TCR beta chain originates from a study of Ad26.COV2.S vaccination and SARS-CoV-2 variants. Study-wide findings and caveats: Estimates derived from TCR breadth and depth analyses may have underestimated total T cell responses.

Some clones are missing from TCRdb's copy, which holds only in-frame ones; the method was immunoSEQ multiplex PCR. The sample holds a few hundred thousand clones, 85% to 90% seen once. V shed 10 bases and J shed 0 bases, with 9 bases lying between them. The CDR3 spans 12 residues. Germline V gives CDR1 SGHNT, CDR2 YENEEA. Stated treatment: about 20 received Ad26.COV2.S at low or high dose, single or two shots; roughly five received placebo; per-sample allocation not given. Repertoires come from day 63 after the first vaccine or placebo injection. A note on this clone: Its target is unknown.

Sequencing was performed on peripheral blood, taken in a trial of Ad26.COV2.S vaccine versus placebo. This sequence originates from a person aged 18-60 years who received the Ad26.COV2.S COVID-19 vaccine or a placebo. The V call is TRBV11-3, the J call TRBJ1-2, with D hard to call. CDR3 sequence: CATGGANYGYTF. Written as DNA, the CDR3 is TGTGCCACTGGAGGAGCTAACTATGGCTACACCTTC.